A single sample is the source of the 23 T cell receptor beta chains below, sequenced in a study of shared clonotypes between healthy human individuals. Profiling relied on immunoSEQ multiplex PCR, and the TCRdb table lists in-frame clones only, not all of them. The table records fewer than 1.4 million clones, 75% to 80% of them present only once. Input material: memory CD4+ T cells from PBMCs. The subset: CD45RA-negative fraction. The receptor source for this set is a man aged 18 to 35 in good health. Some clones in this sample may be carry-over from other donors' samples.

CDR3 coding DNA: TGCGCCAGCAGCCCTGGTGCGGGAGGCGCGTACCAAGAGACCCAGTACTTC. Translating it yields CASSPGAGGAYQETQYF. The chain recombines TRBV5-1 with TRBJ2-5, with TRBD2 identical over 8 bases. Germline V gene sequence: CDR1 SGHRS, CDR2 YFSETQ. The CDR3 has 17 residues. Trimming took 4 bases from V and 0 from J; bases not matched to a gene: 11. The variable domain in full, with the rest retrieved from reference TRBV5-1 and TRBJ2-5, is KAGVTQTPRYLIKTRGQQVTLSCSPISGHRSVSWYQQTPGQGLQFLFEYFSETQRNKGNFPGRFSGRQFSNSRSEMNVSTLELGDSALYLCASSPGAGGAYQETQYFGPGTRLLVL.

The J gene is TRBJ1-4, the V gene TRBV6-1, with no clear D. The CDR3 covers 14 residues. Trimming took 5 bases from V and 7 from J, leaving 14 bases between them. The germline V gene has CDR1 MNHNS and CDR2 SASEGT. The CDR3 reads CASSLTRPIEKLFF. DNA of the CDR3: TGTGCCAGCAGTCTAACCAGACCCATTGAAAAACTGTTTTTT.

This clone was seen once. J is TRBJ1-2 and V is TRBV30; 7 bases line up with TRBD1. Trimming removed 5 bases from V and 4 bases from J; junction bases left unmatched: 7. This CDR3 spans 13 amino acids. Germline V CDR1 and CDR2: GTSNPN, SVGIG (reference sequence). CDR3 amino acids: CAWRTGRSYGYTF. For the CDR3, the DNA is TGTGCCTGGCGGACAGGTAGATCCTATGGCTACACCTTC.

The gene calls are TRBV5-8 and TRBJ1-2, with a tentative D call TRBD1 (6 bases). CDR1 SGHTS and CDR2 YDEGEE come from the germline V gene. The CDR3 runs to 15 residues. Trimming removed 3 bases at V and 2 bases at J, with 14 bases between. DNA for the CDR3: TGTGCCAGCAGCTCGGGACCCGGGACAAACTATGGCTACACCTTC. Translating it yields CASSSGPGTNYGYTF.

This clone was recorded only once. The chain links TRBV27 to TRBJ1-1, with 10 bases lining up with TRBD1. The CDR3 extends over 14 amino acids. CDR1 is MNHEY, CDR2 SMNVEV, per germline (reference sequence). The V and J ends lost 6 bases and 9 bases, in that order; junction bases with no gene match: 10. The CDR3 DNA reads as TGTGCCAGCAGCCGCGGGACAGGGGTCACCAAAGCTTTCTTT. Protein: CASSRGTGVTKAFF.

This chain connects TRBV11-2 to TRBJ2-5, with D tentatively TRBD2 (6 bases). Trimming cost V 1 base and J 3 bases, with 9 bases left between them. The germline V gene encodes CDR1 SGHAT and CDR2 FQNNGV. There are 14 residues in the CDR3. The CDR3 loop is CASSLVRGKETQYF. CDR3 coding DNA: TGTGCCAGCAGCTTAGTCCGCGGGAAAGAGACCCAGTACTTC.

The rearrangement joins TRBV6-5 to TRBJ1-1; D is perhaps TRBD1 (6 bases). CDR3 length: 13 residues. The germline gives CDR1 MNHEY, CDR2 SVGAGI. V gave up 0 bases and J gave up 10 bases, with 12 bases separating them. The CDR3 loop is CASSYSQGIVAFF. For the CDR3, the DNA is TGTGCCAGCAGTTACTCGCAGGGGATAGTAGCTTTCTTT.

The gene calls are TRBV18 and TRBJ1-2; D remains unclear. Trimming cost V 1 base and J 6 bases, with 15 bases left between them. Looked up from germline, CDR1 is KGHSH and CDR2 is LQKENI. The CDR3 length is 15 residues. The CDR3, as DNA: TGTGCCAGCTCACCACAGGGCCAGGCCCGTCATGGCTACACCTTC. This gives the protein CASSPQGQARHGYTF.

CDR3 in DNA: TGTGCCAGCAGTCCGACAGGGAGACAAGATACGCAGTATTTT. It translates to CASSPTGRQDTQYF. This chain links TRBV2 with TRBJ2-3; 7 nucleotides agree with TRBD1. Germline V gene data show CDR1 as SNHLY and CDR2 as FYNNEI. The CDR3 loop spans 14 amino acids. V lost 5 bases and J lost 5; bases outside the gene matches: 7.

This clone was seen once. The chain is built from TRBV28 and TRBJ2-7; 11 bases line up with TRBD2. Germline values: CDR1 MDHEN, CDR2 SYDVKM. J gave up 4 bases and V 8 bases, and 7 bases lay outside the gene matches. The CDR3 consists of 14 residues. CDR3 sequence reads: CASAGASGRYEQYF. CDR3 coding DNA: TGTGCCAGCGCTGGGGCTAGCGGGAGGTACGAGCAGTACTTC.

This clone was seen only once. This chain uses TRBV19 with TRBJ2-7; the match to TRBD1 covers 9 bases. CDR1 and CDR2 (germline): LNHDA, SQIVND (reference sequence). J gave up 5 bases and V 0 bases, and 17 bases lay outside the gene matches. The CDR3 consists of 19 residues. The CDR3 DNA sequence: TGTGCCAGTAGTATAGACTCTCCAGCCTCCACAGGGGGCAGAAACGAGCAGTACTTC. Translating it yields CASSIDSPASTGGRNEQYF.

The table lists this clone with a count of one. The same CDR3 also results from other DNA sequences found in this sample. The V call is TRBV5-4, the J call TRBJ2-7; 8 nucleotides agree with TRBD1. V shed 4 bases and J 0 bases; nucleotides not matched to a gene: 6. The CDR3 is made up of 15 amino acids. Germline V CDR1 and CDR2: SGHNT, YYREEE (reference sequence). The CDR3 DNA sequence: TGTGCCAGCAGCCCCCGACAGGGGAGCTCCTACGAGCAGTACTTC. This translates into CASSPRQGSSYEQYF.

This clone was seen many times. V gene TRBV6-5 combines with J gene TRBJ2-1, with D unresolved. The germline gives CDR1 MNHEY, CDR2 SVGAGI. The V end lost 6 bases, the J end lost 4 bases, and 10 bases lay between the germline ends. There are 13 residues in the CDR3. The CDR3 region is CASRPRGYNEQFF. In DNA, the CDR3 is TGTGCCAGCAGACCTAGAGGATACAATGAGCAGTTCTTC.

The rearrangement uses TRBV6-1 and TRBJ2-7; TRBD2 aligns across 9 bases. The CDR3 runs to 15 residues. Trimming removed 1 base from V and 3 bases from J; junction bases left unmatched: 4. The germline V gene encodes CDR1 MNHNS and CDR2 SASEGT. CDR3 in amino acids: CASSEGLADIYEQYF. In DNA form, the CDR3 reads TGTGCCAGCAGTGAAGGACTAGCGGATATCTACGAGCAGTACTTC.

Worth noting for this clone: This same CDR3 is encoded by further DNA sequences in the sample. This CDR3 is CASSLTGGNQPQHF. CDR3 DNA: TGTGCCAGCAGCCTAACAGGGGGCAATCAGCCCCAGCATTTT. The V call is TRBV2, the J call TRBJ1-5; 7 bases agree with TRBD1. The CDR3 runs 14 residues. In germline, CDR1 is SNHLY, CDR2 FYNNEI. The trim removed 6 bases at V and 2 bases at J, leaving 4 bases unmatched.

The V gene is TRBV29-1, the J gene TRBJ2-1; 9 bases are a match to TRBD1. Germline CDR1 and CDR2: SQVTM and ANQGSEA. CDR3 length equals 14 residues. V dropped 2 bases and J dropped 9; count of bases not matched to a gene: 8. The CDR3 DNA reads TGCAGCGTTGAACCGGGGACAGGGTGGAGTGAGCAGTTCTTC. Translation: CSVEPGTGWSEQFF.

Points on this clone: In the same sample, other DNA sequences code for this CDR3. V usage is TRBV7-9 and J usage is TRBJ2-7, with D perhaps TRBD1 or TRBD2 (5 bases each). Germline CDR1 SEHNR, CDR2 FQNEAQ (reference sequence). The CDR3 has 13 residues. Trimming pared 7 bases from V and 0 bases from J, leaving 10 bases between. CDR3 sequence: CASTGQSSYEQYF. In nucleotides, the CDR3 is TGTGCCAGCACGGGGCAGAGCTCCTACGAGCAGTACTTC.

V is TRBV18 and J is TRBJ1-2, with TRBD1 identical over 9 bases. J was trimmed by 2 bases and V by 8 bases; bases with no gene match: 6. The CDR3 sequence is 14 residues long. Germline CDR1 KGHSH, CDR2 LQKENI. CDR3 residues: CASATGGENYGYTF. In DNA, the CDR3 is TGTGCCAGCGCGACAGGGGGAGAGAACTATGGCTACACCTTC.

This chain joins TRBV10-3 and TRBJ2-7; weak D call: TRBD2 (7 bases). V lost 4 bases and J 6 bases, leaving 16 bases between the germline ends. Germline CDR1 reads ENHRY; CDR2 reads SYGVKD. The CDR3 covers 14 residues. The CDR3 DNA follows: TGTGCCATCAGTGGGGTCAGGGGAGGGAGCGAGCAGTACTTC. Amino acids: CAISGVRGGSEQYF.

The rearrangement uses TRBV21-1 and TRBJ2-2; the D call of TRBD1 is as the table states it, not checked on the DNA. TRBV21-1 is reported as a pseudogene. The CDR3 extends over 17 amino acids. The CDR3 sequence is CASSPGRAGTNTGELFF. In DNA form, the CDR3 reads TGTGCCAGCAGCCCCGGGCGAGCAGGGACGAACACCGGGGAGCTGTTTTTT.

The chain couples TRBV28 to TRBJ2-7; 16 positions match TRBD2. V dropped 3 bases and J dropped 7; count of bases not matched to a gene: 9. The V gene's germline CDR1 is MDHEN and CDR2 SYDVKM. CDR3 length: 17 amino acids. Here the CDR3 reads CASSLGLAGGPGGEQYF. As DNA, the CDR3 is TGTGCCAGCAGTTTGGGACTAGCGGGAGGGCCGGGCGGTGAGCAGTACTTC.

This chain connects TRBV19 to TRBJ2-7; D possibly corresponds to TRBD1 (6 bases). Trimming took 10 bases from V and 2 from J, leaving 9 bases between them. The germline gives CDR1 LNHDA, CDR2 SQIVND (reference sequence). This CDR3 spans 11 amino acids. Written as DNA, the CDR3 is TGTGCCACGAACAGGGCCTACGAGCAGTACTTC. Protein: CATNRAYEQYF.

The V gene is TRBV7-6, the J gene TRBJ2-2; a weak D match, TRBD2 (7 bases). Germline V gives CDR1 SGHVS, CDR2 FNYEAQ. Trimming stripped 7 bases from V and 0 bases from J, with 15 bases between. The length of the CDR3 is 16 residues. This CDR3 is CASTRQGRANTGELFF. CDR3 coding DNA: TGTGCCAGCACCAGGCAGGGGAGGGCGAACACCGGGGAGCTGTTTTTT. The variable domain in full, completed from reference TRBV7-6 and TRBJ2-2, reads GAGVSQSPRYKVTKRGQDVALRCDPISGHVSLYWYRQALGQGPEFLTYFNYEAQQDKSGLPNDRFSAERPEGSISTLTIQRTEQRDSAMYRCASTRQGRANTGELFFGEGSRLTVL.